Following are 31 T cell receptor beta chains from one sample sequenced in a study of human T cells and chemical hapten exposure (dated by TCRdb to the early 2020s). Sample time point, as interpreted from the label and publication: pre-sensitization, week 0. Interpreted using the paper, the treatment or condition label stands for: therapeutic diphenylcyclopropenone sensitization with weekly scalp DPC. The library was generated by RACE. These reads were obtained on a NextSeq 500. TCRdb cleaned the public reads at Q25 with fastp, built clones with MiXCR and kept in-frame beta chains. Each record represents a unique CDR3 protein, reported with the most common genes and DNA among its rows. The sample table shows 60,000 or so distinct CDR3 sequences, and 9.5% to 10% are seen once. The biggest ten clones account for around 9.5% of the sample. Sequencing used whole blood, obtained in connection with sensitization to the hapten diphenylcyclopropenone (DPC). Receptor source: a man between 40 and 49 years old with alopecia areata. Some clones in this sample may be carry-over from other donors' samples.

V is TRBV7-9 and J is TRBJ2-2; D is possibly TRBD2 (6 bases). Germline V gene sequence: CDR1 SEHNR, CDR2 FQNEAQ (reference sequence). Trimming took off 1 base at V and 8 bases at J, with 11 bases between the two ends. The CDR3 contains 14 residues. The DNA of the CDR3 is TGTGCCAGCAGCTTAGTTTCCGGAGGGGGGGAGCTGTTTTTT. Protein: CASSLVSGGGELFF.

The CDR3 DNA follows: TGTGCCAGCAGCTTGTTTCGAACAGATACGCAGTATTTT. Its protein product is CASSLFRTDTQYF. The chain joins TRBV7-2 to TRBJ2-3; no definite D call. Germline lookup yields CDR1 SGHTA and CDR2 FQGNSA. There are 13 residues in the CDR3. V lost 3 bases to trimming and J lost 3 bases, with 7 bases between them.

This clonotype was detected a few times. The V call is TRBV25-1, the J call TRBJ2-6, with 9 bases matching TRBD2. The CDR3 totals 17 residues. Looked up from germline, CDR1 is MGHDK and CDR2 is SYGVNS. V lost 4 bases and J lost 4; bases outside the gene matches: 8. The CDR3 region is CASSAGTSSSGANVLTF. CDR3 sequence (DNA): TGTGCCAGCAGTGCCGGGACTAGCAGTTCGGGGGCCAACGTCCTGACTTTC.

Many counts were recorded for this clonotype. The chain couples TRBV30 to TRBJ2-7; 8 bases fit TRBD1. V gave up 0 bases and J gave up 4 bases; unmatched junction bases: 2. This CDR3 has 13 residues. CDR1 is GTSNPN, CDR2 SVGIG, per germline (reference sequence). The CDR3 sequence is CAWSVGTGYEQYF. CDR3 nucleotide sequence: TGTGCCTGGAGTGTCGGGACAGGATACGAGCAGTACTTC.

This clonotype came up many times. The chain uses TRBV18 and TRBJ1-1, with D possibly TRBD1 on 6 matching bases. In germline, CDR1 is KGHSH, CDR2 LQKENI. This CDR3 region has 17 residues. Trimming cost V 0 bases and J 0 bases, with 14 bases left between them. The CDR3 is CASSPPLQGIMNTEAFF. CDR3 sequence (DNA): TGTGCCAGCTCACCACCTCTTCAGGGGATCATGAACACTGAAGCTTTCTTT.

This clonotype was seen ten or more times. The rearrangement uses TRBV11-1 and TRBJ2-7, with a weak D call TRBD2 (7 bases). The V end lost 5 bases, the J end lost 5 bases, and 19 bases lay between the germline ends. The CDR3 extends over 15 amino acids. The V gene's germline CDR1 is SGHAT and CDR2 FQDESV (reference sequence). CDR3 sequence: CASSPMGGGDDEQYF. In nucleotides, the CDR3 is TGTGCCAGCAGCCCAATGGGGGGGGGCGACGACGAGCAGTACTTC.

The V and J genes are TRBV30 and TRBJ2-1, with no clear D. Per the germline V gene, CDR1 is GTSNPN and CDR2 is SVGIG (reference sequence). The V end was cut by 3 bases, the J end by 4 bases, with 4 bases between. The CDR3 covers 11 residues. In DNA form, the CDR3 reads TGTGCCTGGAGACTATACAATGAGCAGTTCTTC. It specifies CAWRLYNEQFF.

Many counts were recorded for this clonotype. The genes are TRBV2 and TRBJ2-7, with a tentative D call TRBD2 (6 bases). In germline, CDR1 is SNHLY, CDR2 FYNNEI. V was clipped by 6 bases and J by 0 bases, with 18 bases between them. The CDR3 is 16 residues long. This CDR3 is CASSAPGSGSSYEQYF. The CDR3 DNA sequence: TGTGCCAGCAGCGCCCCGGGTAGCGGCAGCTCCTACGAGCAGTACTTC. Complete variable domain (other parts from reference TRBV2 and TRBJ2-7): EPEVTQTPSHQVTQMGQEVILRCVPISNHLYFYWYRQILGQKVEFLVSFYNNEISEKSEIFDDQFSVERPDGSNFTLKIRSTKLEDSAMYFCASSAPGSGSSYEQYFGPGTRLTVT.

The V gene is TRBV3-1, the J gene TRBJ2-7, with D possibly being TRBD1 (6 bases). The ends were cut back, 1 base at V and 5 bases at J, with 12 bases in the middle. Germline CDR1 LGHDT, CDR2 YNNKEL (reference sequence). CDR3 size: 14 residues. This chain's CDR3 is CASSQVPYRDEQYF. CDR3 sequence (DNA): TGTGCCAGCAGCCAAGTACCCTACAGGGACGAGCAGTACTTC.

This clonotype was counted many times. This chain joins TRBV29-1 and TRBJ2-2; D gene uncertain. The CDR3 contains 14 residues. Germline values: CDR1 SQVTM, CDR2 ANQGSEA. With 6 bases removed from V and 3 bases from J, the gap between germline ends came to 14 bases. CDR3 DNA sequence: TGCAGCGTCCCCCGGCGACCTGACACCGGGGAGCTGTTTTTT. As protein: CSVPRRPDTGELFF.

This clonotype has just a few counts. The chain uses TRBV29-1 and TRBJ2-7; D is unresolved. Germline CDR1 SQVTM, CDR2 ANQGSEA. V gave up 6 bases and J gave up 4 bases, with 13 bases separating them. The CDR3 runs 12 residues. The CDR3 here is CSVGTGIYEQYF. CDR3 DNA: TGCAGCGTAGGTACTGGGATTTACGAGCAGTACTTC.

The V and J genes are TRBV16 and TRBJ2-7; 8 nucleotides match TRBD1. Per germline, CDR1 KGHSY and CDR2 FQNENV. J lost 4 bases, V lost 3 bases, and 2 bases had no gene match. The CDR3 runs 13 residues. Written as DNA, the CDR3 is TGTGCCAGCAGCCATGGACAGGGTTACGAGCAGTACTTC. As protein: CASSHGQGYEQYF.

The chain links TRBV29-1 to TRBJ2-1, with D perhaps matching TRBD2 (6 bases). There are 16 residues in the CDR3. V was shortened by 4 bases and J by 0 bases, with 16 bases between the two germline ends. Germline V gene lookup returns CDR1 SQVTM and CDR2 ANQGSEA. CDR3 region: CSVAKRAPTSYNEQFF. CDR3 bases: TGCAGCGTTGCCAAGCGGGCCCCTACCTCCTACAATGAGCAGTTCTTC.

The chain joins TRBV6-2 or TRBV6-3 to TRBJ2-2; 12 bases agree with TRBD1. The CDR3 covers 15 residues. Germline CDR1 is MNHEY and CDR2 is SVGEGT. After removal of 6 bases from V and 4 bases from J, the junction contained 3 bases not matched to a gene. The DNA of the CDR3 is TGTGCCAGCAGGGGGACAGGGGGCATCACCGGGGAGCTGTTTTTT. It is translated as CASRGTGGITGELFF.

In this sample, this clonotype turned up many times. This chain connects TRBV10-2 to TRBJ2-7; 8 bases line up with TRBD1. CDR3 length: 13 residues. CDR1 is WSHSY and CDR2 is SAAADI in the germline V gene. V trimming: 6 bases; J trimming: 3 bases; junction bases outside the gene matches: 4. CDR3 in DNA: TGCGCCAGCAGGACAGGACAGGGCTACGAGCAGTACTTC. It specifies CASRTGQGYEQYF.

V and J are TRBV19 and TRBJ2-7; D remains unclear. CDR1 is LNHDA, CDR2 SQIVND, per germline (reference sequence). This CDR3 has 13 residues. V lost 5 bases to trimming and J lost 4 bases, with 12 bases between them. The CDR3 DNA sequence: TGTGCCAGTAGTCAGACACCTGGTTACGAGCAGTACTTC. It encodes CASSQTPGYEQYF.

This CDR3 is CASTSSFPYEQYF. For the CDR3, the DNA is TGTGCCAGCACCTCCTCCTTCCCCTACGAGCAGTACTTC. The V and J genes are TRBV28 and TRBJ2-7; D unclear. The CDR3 loop spans 13 amino acids. CDR1 is MDHEN, CDR2 SYDVKM, per germline. V gave up 7 bases and J gave up 2 bases, with 12 bases separating them. The full variable domain, completed using reference TRBV28 and TRBJ2-7, is DVKVTQSSRYLVKRTGEKVFLECVQDMDHENMFWYRQDPGLGLRLIYFSYDVKMKEKGDIPEGYSVSREKKERFSLILESASTNQTSMYLCASTSSFPYEQYFGPGTRLTVT.

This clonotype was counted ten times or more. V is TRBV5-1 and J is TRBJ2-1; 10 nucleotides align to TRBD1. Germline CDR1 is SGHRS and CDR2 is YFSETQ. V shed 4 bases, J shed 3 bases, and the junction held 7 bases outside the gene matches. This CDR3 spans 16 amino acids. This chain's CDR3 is CASSLRDRGSYNEQFF. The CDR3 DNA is TGCGCCAGCAGCCTTCGGGACAGGGGAAGCTACAATGAGCAGTTCTTC. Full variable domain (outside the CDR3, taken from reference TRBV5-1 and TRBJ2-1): KAGVTQTPRYLIKTRGQQVTLSCSPISGHRSVSWYQQTPGQGLQFLFEYFSETQRNKGNFPGRFSGRQFSNSRSEMNVSTLELGDSALYLCASSLRDRGSYNEQFFGPGTRLTVL.

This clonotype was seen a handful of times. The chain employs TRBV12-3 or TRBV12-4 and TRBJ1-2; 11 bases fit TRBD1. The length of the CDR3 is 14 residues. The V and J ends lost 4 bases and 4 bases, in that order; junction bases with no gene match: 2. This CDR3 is CASSSGTGGYGYTF. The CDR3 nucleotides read TGTGCCAGCAGTTCCGGGACAGGGGGCTATGGCTACACCTTC.

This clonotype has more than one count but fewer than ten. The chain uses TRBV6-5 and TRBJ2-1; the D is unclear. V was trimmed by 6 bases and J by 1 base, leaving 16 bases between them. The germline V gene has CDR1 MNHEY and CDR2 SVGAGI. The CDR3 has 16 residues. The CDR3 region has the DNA TGTGCCAGCAGCTACCGGCCGGTTGGTTCCTACAATGAGCAGTTCTTC. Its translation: CASSYRPVGSYNEQFF.

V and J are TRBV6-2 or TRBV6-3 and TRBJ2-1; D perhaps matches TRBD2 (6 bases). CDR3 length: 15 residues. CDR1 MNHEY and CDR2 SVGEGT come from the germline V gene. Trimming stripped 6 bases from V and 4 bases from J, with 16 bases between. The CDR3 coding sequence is TGTGCCAGCAGACCAAGATGGGGAGGTTACAATGAGCAGTTCTTC. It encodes CASRPRWGGYNEQFF.

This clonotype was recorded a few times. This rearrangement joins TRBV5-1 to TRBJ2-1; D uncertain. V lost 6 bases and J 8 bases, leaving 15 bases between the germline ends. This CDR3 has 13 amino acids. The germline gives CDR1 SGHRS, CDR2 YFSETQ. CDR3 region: CASTNGRRDEQFF. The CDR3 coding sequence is TGCGCCAGCACAAACGGGCGGCGTGATGAGCAGTTCTTC.

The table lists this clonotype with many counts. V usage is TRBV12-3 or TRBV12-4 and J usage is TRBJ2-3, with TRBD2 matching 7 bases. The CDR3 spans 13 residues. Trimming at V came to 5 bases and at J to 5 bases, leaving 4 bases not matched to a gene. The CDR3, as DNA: TGTGCCAGCAGTCACGCGGGAGTAGATACGCAGTATTTT. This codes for CASSHAGVDTQYF.

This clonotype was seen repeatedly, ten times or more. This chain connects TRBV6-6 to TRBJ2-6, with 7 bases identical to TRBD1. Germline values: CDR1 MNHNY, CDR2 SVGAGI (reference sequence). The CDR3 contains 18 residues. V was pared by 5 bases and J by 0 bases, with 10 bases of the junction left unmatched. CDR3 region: CASSEPGQSISGANVLTF. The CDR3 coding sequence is TGTGCCAGCAGTGAACCGGGACAGTCAATCTCTGGGGCCAACGTCCTGACTTTC.

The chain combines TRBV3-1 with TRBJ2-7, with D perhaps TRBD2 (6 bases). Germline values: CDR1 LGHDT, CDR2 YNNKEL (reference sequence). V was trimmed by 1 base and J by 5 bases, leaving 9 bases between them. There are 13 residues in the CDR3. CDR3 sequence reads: CASSQGGGNEQYF. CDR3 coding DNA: TGTGCCAGCAGCCAAGGCGGAGGGAACGAGCAGTACTTC.

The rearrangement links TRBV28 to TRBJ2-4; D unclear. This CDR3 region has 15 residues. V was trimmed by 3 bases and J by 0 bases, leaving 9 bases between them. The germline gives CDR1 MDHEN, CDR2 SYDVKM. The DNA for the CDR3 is TGTGCCAGCAGTTTCTTTGGGCTAGCCAAAAACATTCAGTACTTC. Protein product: CASSFFGLAKNIQYF.

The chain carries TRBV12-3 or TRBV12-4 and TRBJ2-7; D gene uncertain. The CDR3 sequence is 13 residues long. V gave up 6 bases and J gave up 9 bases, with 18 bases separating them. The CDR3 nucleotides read TGTGCCAGCAGCCAAACGATCTACGAAGGGCAGTACTTC. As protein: CASSQTIYEGQYF.

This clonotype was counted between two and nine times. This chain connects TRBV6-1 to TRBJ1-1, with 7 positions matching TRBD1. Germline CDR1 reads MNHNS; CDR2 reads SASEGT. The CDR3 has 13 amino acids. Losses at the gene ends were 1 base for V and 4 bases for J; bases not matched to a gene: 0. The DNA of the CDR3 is TGTGCCAGCAGTGAAGAGGGGGCCACTGAAGCTTTCTTT. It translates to CASSEEGATEAFF.

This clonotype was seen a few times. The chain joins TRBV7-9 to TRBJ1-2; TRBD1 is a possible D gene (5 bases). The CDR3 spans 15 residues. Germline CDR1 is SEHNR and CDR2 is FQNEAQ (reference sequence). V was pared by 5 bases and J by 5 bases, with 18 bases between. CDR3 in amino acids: CASSPGDRAGYGYTF. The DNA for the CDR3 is TGTGCCAGCAGCCCTGGGGACCGCGCGGGGTATGGCTACACCTTC.

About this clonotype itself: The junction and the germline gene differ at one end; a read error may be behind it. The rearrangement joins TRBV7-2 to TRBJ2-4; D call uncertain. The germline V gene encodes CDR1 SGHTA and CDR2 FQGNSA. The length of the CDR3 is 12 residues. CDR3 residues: CASSSPANILYF. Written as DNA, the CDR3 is TGTGCCAGCAGCTCCCCGGCAAACATTCTGTACTTC. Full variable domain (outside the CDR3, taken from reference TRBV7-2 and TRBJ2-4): GAGVSQSPSNKVTEKGKDVELRCDPISGHTALYWYRQSLGQGLEFLIYFQGNSAPDKSGLPSDRFSAERTGGSVSTLTIQRTQQEDSAVYLCASSSPANILYFGAGTRLSVL.

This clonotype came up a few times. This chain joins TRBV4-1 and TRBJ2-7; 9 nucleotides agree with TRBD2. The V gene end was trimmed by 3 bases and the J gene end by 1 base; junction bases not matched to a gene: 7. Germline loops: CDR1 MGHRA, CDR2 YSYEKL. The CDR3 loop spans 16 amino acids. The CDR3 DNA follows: TGCGCCAGCAGCCATGGGCGTACTAGCGGGTCCTACGAGCAGTACTTC. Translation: CASSHGRTSGSYEQYF.